This TCR beta chain was captured by sequencing in a study of shared clonotypes between healthy human individuals. Study at large: Used for every donor were three CD4 naive, three CD4 memory, two CD8 naive and one CD8 memory plate.

Cells designated naive CD8 were CD45RO-negative and were positively selected for CCR7, with terminally differentiated effector memory CD45RA+ cells excluded. Remarks on this clone: The antigen remains unidentified.

Germline V CDR1 and CDR2: SGHAT, FQNNGV. The CDR3 has 14 residues. Trimming removed 2 bases at V and 6 bases at J, with 13 bases between. TCRdb keeps only in-frame clones here, not all; method: immunoSEQ multiplex PCR. This sample yields approximately 600,000 clones, of which approximately 95% are seen a single time; around 0.12% belongs to the top ten. Overall study results and limits: Sharing across a handful of donors was seen in roughly 5.2% of naive CD4 clonotypes. Collection of samples was limited to blood; tissue repertoires likely differ.

Sequences were obtained from naive CD8+ T cells sorted from blood. The clonotype comes from a woman younger than 45 in good health. V gene TRBV11-2 combines with J gene TRBJ1-2; D may be TRBD1 (5 bases). The CDR3 region is CASSLSGLGDGYTF. CDR3 sequence (DNA): TGTGCCAGCAGCTTATCGGGGCTAGGGGATGGCTACACCTTC. Complete variable domain (other parts from reference TRBV11-2 and TRBJ1-2): EAGVAQSPRYKIIEKRQSVAFWCNPISGHATLYWYQQILGQGPKLLIQFQNNGVVDDSQLPKDRFSAERLKGVDSTLKIQPAKLEDSAVYLCASSLSGLGDGYTFGSGTRLTVV.